What follows describes a single TCR beta chain. Its antigen is undetermined. The data are from a study of shared clonotypes between healthy human individuals. Study context: Used for every donor were three CD4 naive, three CD4 memory, two CD8 naive and one CD8 memory plate. Whole-study results and caveats: A limitation of the genetic and exposure-history diversity represented arose from few donors. The authors sampled blood alone, and tissue repertoires likely differ. In several donors, about 5% of naive CD4 clonotypes appeared in common.

This CDR3 is 16 amino acids long. The V and J ends lost 1 base and 0 bases respectively, with 10 bases between them. Germline V gene lookup returns CDR1 SEHNR and CDR2 FQNEAQ (reference sequence). The assay was immunoSEQ multiplex PCR, and TCRdb's table has in-frame clones only and misses some. Here the sample spans approximately 2,000,000 clones, 85% to 95% being singletons. The sample comprised naive CD4+ T cells from PBMCs. Subset reported: CD45RA+ positively selected. The sequence came from a man younger than 30 in good health. Some clones in this sample may be carry-over from other donors' samples. The V and J genes are TRBV7-9 and TRBJ1-3; the D is unclear. This chain's CDR3 is CASSLDPAISGNTIYF. The CDR3 nucleotides are TGTGCCAGCAGCTTAGATCCGGCCATCTCTGGAAACACCATATATTTT.